This entry lists 4 T cell receptor beta chains sequenced from one sample in a study of OX40 agonist ivuxolimab in advanced cancers. The protocol was immunoSEQ multiplex PCR, while the TCRdb copy is restricted to in-frame clones and leaves out a portion. The sample gives tens of thousands of clones, roughly nine tenths of which show up once; 0.25% to 0.3% is in the top ten. The sequencing used CD4+ or CD8+ T cells sorted from blood, collected in a trial of the OX40 agonist ivuxolimab. These receptors were collected from an adult with an advanced solid tumor such as melanoma, head and neck, liver or kidney cancer.

The V gene is TRBV9, the J gene TRBJ2-1; TRBD1 or TRBD2 may be the D gene (5 bases each). The V gene lost 7 bases and the J gene lost 0 bases, with 14 bases spanning the gap. The CDR3 loop spans 15 amino acids. Germline assignment: CDR1 SGDLS and CDR2 YYNGEE. The CDR3 DNA reads TGTGCCAGCGTCCCGGGACCGAGCTCCTACAATGAGCAGTTCTTC. Amino acid sequence: CASVPGPSSYNEQFF.

The rearrangement links TRBV7-6 to TRBJ2-3, with 8 bases aligning to TRBD2. The CDR3 is 18 residues long. Germline V CDR1 and CDR2: SGHVS, FNYEAQ. Unmatched junction bases numbered 14, after V lost 1 base and J lost 5 bases. The CDR3: CASSLVPARTSPGDTQYF. As DNA, the CDR3 is TGTGCCAGCAGCTTAGTCCCAGCGAGGACTAGCCCGGGAGATACGCAGTATTTT.

The chain couples TRBV5-6 to TRBJ2-3, with D perhaps matching TRBD1 (5 bases). V dropped 0 bases and J dropped 4 bases, with 15 bases sitting between them. In germline, CDR1 is SGHDT, CDR2 YYEEEE. The CDR3 contains 16 residues. The CDR3 region has the DNA TGTGCCAGCAGCTTGGGGCCGCCAGGGTTATCAGATACGCAGTATTTT. This encodes CASSLGPPGLSDTQYF.

The V gene is TRBV27, the J gene TRBJ2-3, with D unclear. Germline CDR1 reads MNHEY; CDR2 reads SMNVEV (reference sequence). With 2 bases removed from V and 0 bases from J, the gap between germline ends came to 6 bases. The CDR3 is 14 amino acids. CDR3 region: CASSLGHSTDTQYF. CDR3 sequence (DNA): TGTGCCAGCAGTTTAGGTCACAGCACAGATACGCAGTATTTT.